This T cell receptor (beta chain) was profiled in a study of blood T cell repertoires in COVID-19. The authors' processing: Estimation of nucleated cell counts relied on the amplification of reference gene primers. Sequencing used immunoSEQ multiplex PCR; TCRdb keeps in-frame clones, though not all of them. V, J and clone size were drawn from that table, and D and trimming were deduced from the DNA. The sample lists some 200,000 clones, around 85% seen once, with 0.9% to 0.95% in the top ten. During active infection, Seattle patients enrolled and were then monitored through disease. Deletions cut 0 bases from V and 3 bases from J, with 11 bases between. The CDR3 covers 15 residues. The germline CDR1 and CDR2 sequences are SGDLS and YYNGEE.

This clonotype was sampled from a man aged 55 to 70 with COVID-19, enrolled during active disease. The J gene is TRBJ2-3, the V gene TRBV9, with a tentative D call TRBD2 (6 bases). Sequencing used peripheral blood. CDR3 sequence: CASSVAGSGTDTQYF. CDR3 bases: TGTGCCAGCAGCGTAGCCGGGAGTGGGACAGATACGCAGTATTTT. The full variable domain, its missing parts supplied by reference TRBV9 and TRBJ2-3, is DSGVTQTPKHLITATGQRVTLRCSPRSGDLSVYWYQQSLDQGLQFLIQYYNGEERAKGNILERFSAQQFPDLHSELNLSSLELGDSALYFCASSVAGSGTDTQYFGPGTRLTVL.